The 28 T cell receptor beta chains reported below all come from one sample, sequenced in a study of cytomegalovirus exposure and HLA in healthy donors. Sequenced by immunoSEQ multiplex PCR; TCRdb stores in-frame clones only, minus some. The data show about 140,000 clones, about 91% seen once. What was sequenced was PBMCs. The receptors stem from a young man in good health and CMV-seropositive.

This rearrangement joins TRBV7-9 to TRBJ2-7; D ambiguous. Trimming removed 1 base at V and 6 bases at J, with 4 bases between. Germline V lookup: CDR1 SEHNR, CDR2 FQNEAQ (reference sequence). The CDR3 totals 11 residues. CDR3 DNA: TGTGCCAGCAGCTTAGAGCTCGAGCAGTACTTC. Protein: CASSLELEQYF.

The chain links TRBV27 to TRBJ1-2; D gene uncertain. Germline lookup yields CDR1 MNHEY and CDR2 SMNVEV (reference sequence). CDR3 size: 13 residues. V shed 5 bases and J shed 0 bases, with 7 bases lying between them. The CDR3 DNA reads TGTGCCAGCAGTAGACTCGCTAACTATGGCTACACCTTC. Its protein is CASSRLANYGYTF.

CDR3 sequence (DNA): TGTGCCAGCAGCGCAGGACAGGGCGCTGGAAACACCATATATTTT. It specifies CASSAGQGAGNTIYF. The chain is built from TRBV5-6 and TRBJ1-3; 8 bases align to TRBD1. From germline, CDR1 is SGHDT and CDR2 YYEEEE. The CDR3 loop spans 15 amino acids. V lost 4 bases, J lost 2 bases, and 5 bases stayed unmatched.

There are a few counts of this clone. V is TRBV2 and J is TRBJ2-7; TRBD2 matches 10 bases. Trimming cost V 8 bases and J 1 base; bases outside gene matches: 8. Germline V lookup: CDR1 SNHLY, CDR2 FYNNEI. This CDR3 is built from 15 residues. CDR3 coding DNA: TGTGCCAGCCGTTTAACTAGCGGGGAATCCTACGAGCAGTACTTC. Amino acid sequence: CASRLTSGESYEQYF.

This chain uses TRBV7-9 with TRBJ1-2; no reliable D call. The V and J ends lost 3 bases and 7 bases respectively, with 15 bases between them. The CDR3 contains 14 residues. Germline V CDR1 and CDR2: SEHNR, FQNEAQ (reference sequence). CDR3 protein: CASSFTGRNGGYTF. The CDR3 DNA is TGTGCCAGCAGCTTTACCGGGAGAAATGGTGGCTACACCTTC.

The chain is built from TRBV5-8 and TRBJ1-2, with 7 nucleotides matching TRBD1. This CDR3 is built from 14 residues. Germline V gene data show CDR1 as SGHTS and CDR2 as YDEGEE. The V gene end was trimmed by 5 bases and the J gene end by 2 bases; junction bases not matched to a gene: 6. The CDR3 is CASRRTGINYGYTF. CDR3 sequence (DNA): TGTGCCAGCAGGCGGACAGGAATAAACTATGGCTACACCTTC. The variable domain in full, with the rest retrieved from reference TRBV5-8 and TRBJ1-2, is EAGVTQSPTHLIKTRGQQATLRCSPISGHTSVYWYQQALGLGLQFLLWYDEGEERNRGNFPPRFSGRQFPNYSSELNVNALELEDSALYLCASRRTGINYGYTFGSGTRLTVV.

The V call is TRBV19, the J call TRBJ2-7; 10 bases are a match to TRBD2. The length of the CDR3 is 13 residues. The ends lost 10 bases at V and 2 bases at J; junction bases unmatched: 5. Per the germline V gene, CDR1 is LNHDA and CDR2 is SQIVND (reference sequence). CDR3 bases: TGTGCCACACGGACTAGCGGTGCCTACGAGCAGTACTTC. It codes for CATRTSGAYEQYF.

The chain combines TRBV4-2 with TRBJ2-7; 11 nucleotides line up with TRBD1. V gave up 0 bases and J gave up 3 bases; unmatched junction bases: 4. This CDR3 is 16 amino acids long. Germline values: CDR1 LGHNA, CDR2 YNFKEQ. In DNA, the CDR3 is TGTGCCAGCAGCCAAGAGGCCGGGACAGGGGGCTACGAGCAGTACTTC. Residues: CASSQEAGTGGYEQYF.

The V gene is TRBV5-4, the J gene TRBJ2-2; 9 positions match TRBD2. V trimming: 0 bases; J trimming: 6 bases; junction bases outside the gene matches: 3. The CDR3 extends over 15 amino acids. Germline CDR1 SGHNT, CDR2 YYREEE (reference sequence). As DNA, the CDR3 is TGTGCCAGCAGCTTGGCTAGCGGGGTGGCCGGGGAGCTGTTTTTT. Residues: CASSLASGVAGELFF.

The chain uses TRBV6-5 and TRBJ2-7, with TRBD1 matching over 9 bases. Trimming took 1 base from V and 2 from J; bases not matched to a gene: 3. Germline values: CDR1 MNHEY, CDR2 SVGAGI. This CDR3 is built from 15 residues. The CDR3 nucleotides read TGTGCCAGCAGTTACTTGGGACAGGGTACCTACGAGCAGTACTTC. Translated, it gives CASSYLGQGTYEQYF.

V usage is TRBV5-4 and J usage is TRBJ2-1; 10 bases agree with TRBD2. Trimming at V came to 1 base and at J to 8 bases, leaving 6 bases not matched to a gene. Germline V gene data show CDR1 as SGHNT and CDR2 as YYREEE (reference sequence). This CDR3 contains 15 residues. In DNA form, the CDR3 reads TGTGCCAGCAGCTTGAAACAGCGGGGGGGCGATGAGCAGTTCTTC. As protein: CASSLKQRGGDEQFF.

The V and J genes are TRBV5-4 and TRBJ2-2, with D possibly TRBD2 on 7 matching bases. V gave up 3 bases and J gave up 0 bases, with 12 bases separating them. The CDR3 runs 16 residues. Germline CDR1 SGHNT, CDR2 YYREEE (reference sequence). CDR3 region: CASSWGRGPNTGELFF. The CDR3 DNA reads TGTGCCAGCAGCTGGGGGCGGGGGCCGAACACCGGGGAGCTGTTTTTT.

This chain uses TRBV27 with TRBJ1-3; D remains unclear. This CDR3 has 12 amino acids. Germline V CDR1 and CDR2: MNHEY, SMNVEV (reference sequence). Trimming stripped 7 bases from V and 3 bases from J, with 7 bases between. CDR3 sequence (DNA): TGTGCCAGCAAGAGCCTTGGAAACACCATATATTTT. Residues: CASKSLGNTIYF.

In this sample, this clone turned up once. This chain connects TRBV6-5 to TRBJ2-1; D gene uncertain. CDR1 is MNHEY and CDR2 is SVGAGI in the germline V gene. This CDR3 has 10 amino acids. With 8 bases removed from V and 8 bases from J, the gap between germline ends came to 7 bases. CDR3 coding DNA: TGTGCCAGCCTGTTATATGAGCAGTTCTTC. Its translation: CASLLYEQFF.

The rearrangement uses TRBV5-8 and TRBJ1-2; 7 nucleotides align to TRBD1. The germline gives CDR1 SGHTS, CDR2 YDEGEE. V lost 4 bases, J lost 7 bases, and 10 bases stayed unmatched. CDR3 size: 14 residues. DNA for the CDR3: TGTGCCAGCAGCGCCCGACAGGGAGCGGTTGGCTACACCTTC. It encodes CASSARQGAVGYTF.

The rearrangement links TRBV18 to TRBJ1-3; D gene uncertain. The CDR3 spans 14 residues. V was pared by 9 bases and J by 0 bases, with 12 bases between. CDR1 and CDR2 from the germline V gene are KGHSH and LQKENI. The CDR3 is CASSISSSGNTIYF. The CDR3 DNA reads TGTGCCAGTTCCATTTCTAGCTCTGGAAACACCATATATTTT.

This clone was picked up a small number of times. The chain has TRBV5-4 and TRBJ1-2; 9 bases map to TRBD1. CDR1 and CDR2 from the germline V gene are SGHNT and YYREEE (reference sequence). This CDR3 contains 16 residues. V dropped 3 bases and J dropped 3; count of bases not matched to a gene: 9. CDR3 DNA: TGTGCCAGCAGCTCCCCAGGGACAGGGTGGGACTATGGCTACACCTTC. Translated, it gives CASSSPGTGWDYGYTF.

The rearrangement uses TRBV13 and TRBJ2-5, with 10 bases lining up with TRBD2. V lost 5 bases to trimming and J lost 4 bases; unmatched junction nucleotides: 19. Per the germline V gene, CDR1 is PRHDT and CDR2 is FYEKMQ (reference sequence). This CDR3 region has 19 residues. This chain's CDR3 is CASSLSSPSTSGPPETQYF. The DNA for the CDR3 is TGTGCCAGCAGCCTCTCCTCCCCCTCGACTAGCGGGCCCCCAGAGACCCAGTACTTC.

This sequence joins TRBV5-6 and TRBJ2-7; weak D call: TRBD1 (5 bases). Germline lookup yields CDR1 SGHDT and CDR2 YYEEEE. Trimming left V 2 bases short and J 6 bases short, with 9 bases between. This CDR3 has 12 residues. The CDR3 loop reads CASSLRGLEQYF. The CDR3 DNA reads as TGTGCCAGCAGCTTAAGGGGCCTCGAGCAGTACTTC.

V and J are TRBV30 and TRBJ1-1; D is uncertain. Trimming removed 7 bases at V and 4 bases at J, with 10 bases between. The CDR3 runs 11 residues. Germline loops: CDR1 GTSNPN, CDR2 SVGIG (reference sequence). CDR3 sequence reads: CASSRSTEAFF. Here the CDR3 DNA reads TGTGCCTCTAGCAGGAGCACTGAAGCTTTCTTT.

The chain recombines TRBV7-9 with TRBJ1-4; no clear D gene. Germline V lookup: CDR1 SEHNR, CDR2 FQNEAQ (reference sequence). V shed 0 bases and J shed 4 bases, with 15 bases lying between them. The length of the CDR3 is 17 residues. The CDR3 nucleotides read TGTGCCAGCAGCTTAGCGGAGACCCGGAGAAATAATGAAAAACTGTTTTTT. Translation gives CASSLAETRRNNEKLFF.

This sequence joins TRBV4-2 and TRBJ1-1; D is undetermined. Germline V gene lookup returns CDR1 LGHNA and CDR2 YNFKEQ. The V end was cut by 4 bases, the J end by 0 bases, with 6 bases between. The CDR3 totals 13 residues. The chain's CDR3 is CASSRTLNTEAFF. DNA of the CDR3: TGTGCCAGCAGCCGGACTTTGAACACTGAAGCTTTCTTT.

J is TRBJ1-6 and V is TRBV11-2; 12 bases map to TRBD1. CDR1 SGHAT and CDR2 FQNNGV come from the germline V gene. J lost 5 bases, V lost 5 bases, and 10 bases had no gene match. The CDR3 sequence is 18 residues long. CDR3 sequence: CASSIPGTGGGHNSPLHF. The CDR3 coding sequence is TGTGCCAGCAGCATCCCCGGGACAGGGGGCGGTCATAATTCACCCCTCCACTTT.

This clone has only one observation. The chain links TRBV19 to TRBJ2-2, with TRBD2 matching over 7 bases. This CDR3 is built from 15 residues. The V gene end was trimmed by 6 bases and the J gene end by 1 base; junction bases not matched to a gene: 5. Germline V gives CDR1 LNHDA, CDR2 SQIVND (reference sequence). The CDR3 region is CASRIRGGNTGELFF. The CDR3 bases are TGTGCCAGTAGAATACGCGGGGGGAACACCGGGGAGCTGTTTTTT. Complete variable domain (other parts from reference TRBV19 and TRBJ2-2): DGGITQSPKYLFRKEGQNVTLSCEQNLNHDAMYWYRQDPGQGLRLIYYSQIVNDFQKGDIAEGYSVSREKKESFPLTVTSAQKNPTAFYLCASRIRGGNTGELFFGEGSRLTVL.

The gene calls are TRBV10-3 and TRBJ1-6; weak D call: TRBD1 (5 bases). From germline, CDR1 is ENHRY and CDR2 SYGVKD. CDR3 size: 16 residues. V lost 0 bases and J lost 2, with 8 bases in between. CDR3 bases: TGTGCCATCAGTGAGTCAGGCAGGGCCTATAATTCACCCCTCCACTTT. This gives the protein CAISESGRAYNSPLHF.

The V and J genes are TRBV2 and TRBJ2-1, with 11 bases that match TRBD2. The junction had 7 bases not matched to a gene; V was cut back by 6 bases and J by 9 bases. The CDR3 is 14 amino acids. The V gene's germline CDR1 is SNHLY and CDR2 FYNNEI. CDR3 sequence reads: CASSGTSGRGEQFF. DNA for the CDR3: TGTGCCAGCAGCGGGACTAGCGGCCGAGGTGAGCAGTTCTTC.

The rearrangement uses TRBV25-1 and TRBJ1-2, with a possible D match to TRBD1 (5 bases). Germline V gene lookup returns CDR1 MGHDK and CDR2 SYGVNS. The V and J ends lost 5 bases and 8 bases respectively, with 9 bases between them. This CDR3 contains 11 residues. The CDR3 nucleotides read TGTGCCAGCAGTCCAGGGTACGGCTACACCTTC. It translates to CASSPGYGYTF.

CDR3 bases: TGTGCCAGCGGCCCGGGATGGGGCTACACCTTC. It translates to CASGPGWGYTF. The gene calls are TRBV6-5 and TRBJ1-2; D is unresolved. This CDR3 has 11 residues. The germline gives CDR1 MNHEY, CDR2 SVGAGI. The V end lost 8 bases, the J end lost 8 bases, and 12 bases lay between the germline ends.